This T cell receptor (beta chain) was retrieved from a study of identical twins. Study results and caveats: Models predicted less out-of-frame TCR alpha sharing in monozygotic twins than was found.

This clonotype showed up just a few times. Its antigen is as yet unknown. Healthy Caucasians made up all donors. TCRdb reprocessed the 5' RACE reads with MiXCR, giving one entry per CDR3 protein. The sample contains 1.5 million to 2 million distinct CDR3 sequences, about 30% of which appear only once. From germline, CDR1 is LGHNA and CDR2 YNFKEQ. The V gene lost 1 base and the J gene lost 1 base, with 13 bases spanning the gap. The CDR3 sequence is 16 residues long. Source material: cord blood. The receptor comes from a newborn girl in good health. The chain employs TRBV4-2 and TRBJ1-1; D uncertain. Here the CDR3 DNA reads TGTGCCAGCAGCCAAGTTCCAGCGTCAGAGAACACTGAAGCTTTCTTT. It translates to CASSQVPASENTEAFF.